This T cell receptor beta chain was captured in a study of OX40 agonist ivuxolimab in advanced cancers. The wider study: Partial responses were achieved by three patients, of whom one had hepatocellular carcinoma and two had cutaneous melanoma.

Using immunoSEQ multiplex PCR, the repertoire was profiled, and TCRdb retains in-frame clones only, with some absent. The sample lists fewer than 65,000 clones, about nine tenths occurring once. Findings and caveats of the study: At 0.1 to 3.0 mg/kg and by week 6, clonal expansion occurred in CD4+ and CD8+ blood T cells.

Of note for this clone: Its target is unknown.

The input for sequencing was CD4+ or CD8+ T cells sorted from blood, taken in a trial of the OX40 agonist ivuxolimab. The clonotype comes from an adult with an advanced solid tumor such as melanoma, head and neck, liver or kidney cancer.

CDR3 region: CASSMWGPNTGELFF. The CDR3 DNA sequence: TGTGCCAGTAGTATGTGGGGACCCAACACCGGGGAGCTGTTTTTT. The chain joins TRBV19 to TRBJ2-2; possibly TRBD1 or TRBD2 for D (5 bases each). The V gene lost 3 bases and the J gene lost 2 bases, with 10 bases spanning the gap. The CDR3 has 15 amino acids. CDR1 and CDR2 from the germline V gene are LNHDA and SQIVND (reference sequence).